The present T cell receptor beta chain was sequenced within a study of blood T cell repertoires in COVID-19. At the level of the study: Sites in the United States, Italy and Spain provided acute and convalescent COVID-19 samples.

Seattle patients were enrolled while actively infected and followed longitudinally. Original analysis: How many nucleated cells were present was estimated from reference gene primer amplification. Assay: immunoSEQ multiplex PCR; the TCRdb copy retains only in-frame clones and omits some. The DNA gave D and trimming, while V, J and clone size come from that table. The table records 250,000 or so clones, around 87% of them present only once. The sequence derives from a woman aged 60-75 years with COVID-19, enrolled during active disease. Sequencing was performed on peripheral blood.

The CDR3 DNA is TGTGCCAGCAGCCGAGGACTAGCGGGGGCGACTAGCACAGATACGCAGTATTTT. Amino acids: CASSRGLAGATSTDTQYF. The chain recombines TRBV3-1 (or the pseudogene TRBV3-2) with TRBJ2-3, with 13 nucleotides matching TRBD2. After removal of 4 bases from V and 0 bases from J, the junction contained 7 bases not matched to a gene. Germline V gene lookup returns CDR1 LGHDT and CDR2 YNNKEL (reference sequence). The CDR3 totals 18 residues.